This TCR beta chain was sequenced for a study of control samples from healthy donors and cancer patients. The J segment lost 4 bases and the V segment lost 2 bases, leaving 9 bases of the junction unmatched. The germline gives CDR1 MGHDK, CDR2 SYGVNS. The CDR3 covers 16 residues. The data were produced by immunoSEQ multiplex PCR, yet TCRdb's version contains in-frame clones alone and is incomplete. The sample shows about 99,000 clones, around 89% of them seen only once. The chain carries TRBV25-1 and TRBJ1-1; 8 positions agree with TRBD1. The sequenced sample was PBMCs. The sequence derives from a man aged 60 to 75 with lung cancer. The chain's CDR3 is CASSEMTGAGSTEAFF. CDR3 bases: TGTGCCAGCAGTGAAATGACAGGGGCGGGCAGCACTGAAGCTTTCTTT.